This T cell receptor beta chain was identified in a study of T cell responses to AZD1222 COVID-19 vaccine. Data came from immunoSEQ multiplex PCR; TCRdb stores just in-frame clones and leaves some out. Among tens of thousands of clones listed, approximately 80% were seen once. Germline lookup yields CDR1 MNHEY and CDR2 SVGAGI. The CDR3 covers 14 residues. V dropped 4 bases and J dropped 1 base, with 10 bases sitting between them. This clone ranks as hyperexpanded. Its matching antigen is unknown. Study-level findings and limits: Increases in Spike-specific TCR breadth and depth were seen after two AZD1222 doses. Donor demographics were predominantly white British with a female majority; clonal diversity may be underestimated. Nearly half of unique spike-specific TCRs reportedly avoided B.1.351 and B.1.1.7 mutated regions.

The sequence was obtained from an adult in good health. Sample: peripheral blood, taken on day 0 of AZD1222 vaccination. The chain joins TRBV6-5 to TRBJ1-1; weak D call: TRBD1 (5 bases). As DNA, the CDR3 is TGTGCCAGCAGTTGGGGGGGGAAGAACACTGAAGCTTTCTTT. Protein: CASSWGGKNTEAFF.